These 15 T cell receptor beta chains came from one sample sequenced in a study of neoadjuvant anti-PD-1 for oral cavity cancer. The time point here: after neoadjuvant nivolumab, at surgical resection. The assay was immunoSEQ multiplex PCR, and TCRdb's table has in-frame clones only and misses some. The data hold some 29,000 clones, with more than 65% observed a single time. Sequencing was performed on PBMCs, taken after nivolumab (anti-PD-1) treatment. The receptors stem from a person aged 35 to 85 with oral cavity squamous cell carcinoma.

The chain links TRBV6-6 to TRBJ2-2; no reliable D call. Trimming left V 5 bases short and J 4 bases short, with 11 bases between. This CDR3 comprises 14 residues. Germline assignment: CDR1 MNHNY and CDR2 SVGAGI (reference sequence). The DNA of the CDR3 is TGTGCCAGCAGTCCCCTTAGGCGCACCGGGGAGCTGTTTTTT. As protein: CASSPLRRTGELFF.

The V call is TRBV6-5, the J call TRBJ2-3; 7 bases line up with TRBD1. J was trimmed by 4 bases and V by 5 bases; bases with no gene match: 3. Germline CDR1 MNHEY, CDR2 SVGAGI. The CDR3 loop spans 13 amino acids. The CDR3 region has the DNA TGTGCCAGCAGTAACACAGGGGCAGATACGCAGTATTTT. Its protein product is CASSNTGADTQYF.

In DNA form, the CDR3 reads TGTGCCAGCTCACCGGGCCCGGGACACTCTTGGGCAGGGGACAACAATGAGCAGTTCTTC. Translation gives CASSPGPGHSWAGDNNEQFF. The rearrangement joins TRBV18 to TRBJ2-1; D may be TRBD1 (6 bases). Trimming removed 3 bases at V and 5 bases at J, with 29 bases between. The germline CDR1 and CDR2 sequences are KGHSH and LQKENI. CDR3 length equals 20 residues. The full variable domain, rest sourced from reference TRBV18 and TRBJ2-1, is NAGVMQNPRHLVRRRGQEARLRCSPMKGHSHVYWYRQLPEEGLKFMVYLQKENIIDESGMPKERFSAEFPKEGPSILRIQQVVRGDSAAYFCASSPGPGHSWAGDNNEQFFGPGTRLTVL.

CDR3 region: CASSLSGVGTEAFF. CDR3 bases: TGTGCCAGCAGCTTATCCGGGGTGGGCACTGAAGCTTTCTTT. The chain uses TRBV7-2 and TRBJ1-1; D unresolved. Germline CDR1 SGHTA, CDR2 FQGNSA. CDR3 length: 14 residues. The V end lost 2 bases, the J end lost 4 bases, and 11 bases lay between the germline ends.

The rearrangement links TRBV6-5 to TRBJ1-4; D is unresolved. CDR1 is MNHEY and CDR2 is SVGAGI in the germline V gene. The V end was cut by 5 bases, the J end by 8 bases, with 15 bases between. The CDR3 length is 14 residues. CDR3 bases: TGTGCCAGCAGTCCGCCTCAGTCGACCGAAAAACTGTTTTTT. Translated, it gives CASSPPQSTEKLFF.

The CDR3 is CASTSLGRTNYGYTF. For the CDR3, the DNA is TGTGCCAGTACCAGCTTGGGACGGACTAACTATGGCTACACCTTC. The chain links TRBV19 to TRBJ1-2, with D perhaps matching TRBD1 (5 bases). V dropped 7 bases and J dropped 0 bases, with 15 bases sitting between them. CDR3 length equals 15 residues. CDR1 is LNHDA, CDR2 SQIVND, per germline (reference sequence).

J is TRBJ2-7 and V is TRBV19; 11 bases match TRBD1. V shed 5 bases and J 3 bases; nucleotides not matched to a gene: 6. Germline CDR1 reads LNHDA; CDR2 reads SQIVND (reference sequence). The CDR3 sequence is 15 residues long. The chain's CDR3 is CASSRTGTGGYEQYF. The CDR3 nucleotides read TGTGCCAGTAGTCGAACCGGGACAGGGGGCTACGAGCAGTACTTC.

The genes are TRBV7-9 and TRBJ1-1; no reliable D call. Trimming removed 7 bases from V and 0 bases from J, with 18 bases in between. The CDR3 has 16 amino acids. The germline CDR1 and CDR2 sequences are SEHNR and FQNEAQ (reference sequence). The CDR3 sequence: CASIGPRVGMNTEAFF. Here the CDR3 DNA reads TGTGCCAGCATTGGACCCCGGGTTGGAATGAACACTGAAGCTTTCTTT.

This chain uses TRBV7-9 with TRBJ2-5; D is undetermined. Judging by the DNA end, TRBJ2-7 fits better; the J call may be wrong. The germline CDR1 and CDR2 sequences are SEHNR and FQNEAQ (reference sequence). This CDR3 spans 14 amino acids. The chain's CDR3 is CASSLFGYEYEQYF. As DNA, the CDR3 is TGTGCCAGCAGCTTATTCGGATACGAGTACGAGCAGTACTTC.

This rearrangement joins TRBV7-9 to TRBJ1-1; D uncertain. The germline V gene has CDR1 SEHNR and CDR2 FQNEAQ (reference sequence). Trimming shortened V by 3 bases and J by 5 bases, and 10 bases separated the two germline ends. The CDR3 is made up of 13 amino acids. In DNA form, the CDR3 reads TGTGCCAGCAGCTTCATGGCTGGGACTGAAGCTTTCTTT. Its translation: CASSFMAGTEAFF.

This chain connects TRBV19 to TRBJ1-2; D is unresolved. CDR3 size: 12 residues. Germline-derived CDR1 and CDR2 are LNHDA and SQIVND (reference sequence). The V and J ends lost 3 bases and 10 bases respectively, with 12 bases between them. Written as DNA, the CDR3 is TGTGCCAGTAGTATGGCGGCAGGCGCCTACACCTTC. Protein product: CASSMAAGAYTF. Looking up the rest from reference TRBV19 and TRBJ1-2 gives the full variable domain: DGGITQSPKYLFRKEGQNVTLSCEQNLNHDAMYWYRQDPGQGLRLIYYSQIVNDFQKGDIAEGYSVSREKKESFPLTVTSAQKNPTAFYLCASSMAAGAYTFGSGTRLTVV.

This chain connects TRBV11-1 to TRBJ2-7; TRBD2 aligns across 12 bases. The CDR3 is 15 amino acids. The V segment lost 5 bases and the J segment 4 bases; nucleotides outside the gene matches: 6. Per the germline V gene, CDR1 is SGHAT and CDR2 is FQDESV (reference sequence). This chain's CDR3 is CASSHRTSGEYEQYF. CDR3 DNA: TGTGCCAGCAGCCACCGGACTAGCGGGGAGTACGAGCAGTACTTC.

In DNA, the CDR3 is TGCAGTGCTTCCAATAATGAAAAACTGTTTTTT. This sequence encodes CSASNNEKLFF. This chain links TRBV20-1 with TRBJ1-4, with unresolved D. The V gene lost 5 bases and the J gene lost 4 bases, with 5 bases spanning the gap. CDR1 and CDR2 from the germline V gene are DFQATT and SNEGSKA (reference sequence). This CDR3 contains 11 residues.

Here the CDR3 DNA reads TGTGCCAGCAGCGTCGCCAAAAATGAGCAGTTCTTC. Its protein is CASSVAKNEQFF. The V call is TRBV9, the J call TRBJ2-1; D remains ambiguous. Germline values: CDR1 SGDLS, CDR2 YYNGEE. Trimming pared 2 bases from V and 7 bases from J, leaving 7 bases between. This CDR3 contains 12 residues.

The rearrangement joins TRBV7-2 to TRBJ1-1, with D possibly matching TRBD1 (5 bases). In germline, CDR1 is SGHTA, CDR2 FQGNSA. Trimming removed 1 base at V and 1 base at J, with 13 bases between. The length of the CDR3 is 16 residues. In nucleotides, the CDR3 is TGTGCCAGCAGCTTAGATATAGGACACCGGAACACTGAAGCTTTCTTT. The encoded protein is CASSLDIGHRNTEAFF.